The 8 T cell receptor beta chains given below trace back to one sample, sequenced in a study of neurological immune-mediated disorders. MiXCR, run by TCRdb on the 5' RACE reads, gives a single entry per CDR3 protein. Among around 69,000 distinct CDR3 sequences listed, around 9.6% were seen once. Noted time point: longitudinal time-point 1 (baseline). The sample comprised PBMCs. The source of these receptors is a man between 25 and 39 years old in good health.

In this sample, this clonotype turned up a few times. V and J are TRBV7-9 and TRBJ2-7, with 7 bases fitting TRBD1. CDR1 is SEHNR, CDR2 FQNEAQ, per germline (reference sequence). The CDR3 covers 15 residues. Unmatched junction bases numbered 11, after V lost 7 bases and J lost 2 bases. CDR3 amino acids: CASTYYGTDPYEQYF. CDR3 in DNA: TGTGCCAGCACTTATTACGGGACAGATCCCTACGAGCAGTACTTC.

The sample holds many counts of this clonotype. This sequence joins TRBV5-1 and TRBJ2-4, with 13 positions matching TRBD2. The CDR3 covers 17 residues. Germline V lookup: CDR1 SGHRS, CDR2 YFSETQ. V was clipped by 2 bases and J by 3 bases; unmatched bases: 5. The CDR3 DNA reads TGCGCCAGCAGCTTAGGACTAGCGGGAGCGGACAAAAACATTCAGTACTTC. Protein: CASSLGLAGADKNIQYF.

This clonotype was observed at least ten times. The chain employs TRBV6-6 and TRBJ2-3; D may match TRBD1 or TRBD2 (5 bases each). Looked up from germline, CDR1 is MNHNY and CDR2 is SVGAGI (reference sequence). The V end lost 6 bases, the J end lost 2 bases, and 12 bases lay between the germline ends. This CDR3 region has 14 residues. The CDR3 nucleotides read TGTGCCAGCAGCGGCAGGGAGAACACAGATACGCAGTATTTT. The encoded protein is CASSGRENTDTQYF.

This clonotype was counted at least ten times. This chain uses TRBV12-3 or TRBV12-4 with TRBJ2-1; 13 positions match TRBD2. This CDR3 is built from 14 residues. V shed 5 bases and J 9 bases; nucleotides not matched to a gene: 4. This CDR3 is CASSTSGRAFEQFF. Here the CDR3 DNA reads TGTGCCAGCAGTACTAGCGGGAGGGCCTTTGAGCAGTTCTTC.

This clonotype has a count of ten or more. J is TRBJ1-5 and V is TRBV20-1; D may be TRBD1 (5 bases). Germline CDR1 is DFQATT and CDR2 is SNEGSKA (reference sequence). CDR3 length: 15 amino acids. V was cut by 0 bases and J by 0 bases, with 9 bases left in between. In DNA, the CDR3 is TGCAGTGCTAGAGATGGAGGGGTTAGCAATCAGCCCCAGCATTTT. Its protein product is CSARDGGVSNQPQHF.

This clonotype was recorded at least ten times. The chain employs TRBV19 and TRBJ2-5; possibly TRBD1 for D (6 bases). The germline CDR1 and CDR2 sequences are LNHDA and SQIVND (reference sequence). The CDR3 covers 15 residues. V dropped 1 base and J dropped 3 bases, with 12 bases sitting between them. The CDR3 nucleotides are TGTGCCAGTAGTATAGGTGGACGGACAGAAGAGACCCAGTACTTC. It yields the protein CASSIGGRTEETQYF.

There are many counts of this clonotype. The rearrangement joins TRBV7-2 to TRBJ1-5; perhaps TRBD1 as D (5 bases). Germline V gene sequence: CDR1 SGHTA, CDR2 FQGNSA. The CDR3 runs to 16 residues. V lost 3 bases and J lost 6, with 18 bases in between. CDR3 DNA: TGTGCCAGCAGCTTTTCTGGGCGAGGGGATACTCAGCCCCAGCATTTT. This translates into CASSFSGRGDTQPQHF. Variable domain in full (rest from reference TRBV7-2 and TRBJ1-5): GAGVSQSPSNKVTEKGKDVELRCDPISGHTALYWYRQSLGQGLEFLIYFQGNSAPDKSGLPSDRFSAERTGGSVSTLTIQRTQQEDSAVYLCASSFSGRGDTQPQHFGDGTRLSIL.

This clonotype was observed many times. The V and J genes are TRBV7-2 and TRBJ2-5, with 7 bases identical to TRBD2. This CDR3 is 14 amino acids long. Trimming took 1 base from V and 4 from J; bases not matched to a gene: 3. Per the germline V gene, CDR1 is SGHTA and CDR2 is FQGNSA. The CDR3 here is CASSLGGGLETQYF. DNA of the CDR3: TGTGCCAGCAGCTTAGGGGGGGGATTAGAGACCCAGTACTTC.